Sequencing of this TCR beta chain was carried out in a study of graft-versus-host responses after intestinal transplantation. The CDR3 length is 13 residues. Germline loops: CDR1 MGHDK, CDR2 SYGVNS. V lost 4 bases and J lost 6, with 11 bases in between. To note about this clone: Its antigen is unidentified.

Whole-study findings and limits: GvH clones occurred in recipient marrow; some first appeared in ileum or blood. Allografts of patients with graft-donor T cell macrochimerism showed high graft-versus-host to host-versus-graft clone ratios.

Data came from immunoSEQ multiplex PCR; TCRdb stores just in-frame clones and leaves some out. The profile shows roughly 17,000 clones, 82% of them singletons. Investigators treated the graft tissue so that it released intraepithelial and lamina propria lymphocytes. Material: ileum tissue, obtained 17 days after transplant. The chain is built from TRBV25-1 and TRBJ2-3; the D is unclear. The TCR originated in a human patient who received an intestinal transplant, so some T cells may come from the graft donor. The CDR3 loop reads CASSALASDTQYF. Here the CDR3 DNA reads TGTGCCAGCAGTGCGCTTGCGTCCGATACGCAGTATTTT.